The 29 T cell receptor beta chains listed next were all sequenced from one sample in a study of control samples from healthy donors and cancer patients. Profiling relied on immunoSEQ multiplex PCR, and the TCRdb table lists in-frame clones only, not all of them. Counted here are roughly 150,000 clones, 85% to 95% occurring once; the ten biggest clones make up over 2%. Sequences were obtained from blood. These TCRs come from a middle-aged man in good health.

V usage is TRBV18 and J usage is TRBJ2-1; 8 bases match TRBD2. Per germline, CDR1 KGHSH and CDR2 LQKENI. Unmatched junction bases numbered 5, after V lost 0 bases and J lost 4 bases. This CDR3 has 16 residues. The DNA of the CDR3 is TGTGCCAGCTCACCACCTTCGGGGGGGGAATACAATGAGCAGTTCTTC. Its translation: CASSPPSGGEYNEQFF.

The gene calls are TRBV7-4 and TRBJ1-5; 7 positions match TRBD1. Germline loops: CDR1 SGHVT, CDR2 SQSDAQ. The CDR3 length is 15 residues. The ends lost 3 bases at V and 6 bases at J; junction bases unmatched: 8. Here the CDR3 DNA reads TGTGCCAGCAGCTTCGGCCACAGGGGTGGTCAGCCCCAGCATTTT. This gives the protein CASSFGHRGGQPQHF. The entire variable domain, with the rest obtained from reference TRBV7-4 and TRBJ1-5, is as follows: GAGVSQSPRYKVAKRGRDVALRCDSISGHVTLYWYRQTLGQGSEVLTYSQSDAQRDKSGRPSGRFSAERPERSVSTLKIQRTEQGDSAVYLCASSFGHRGGQPQHFGDGTRLSIL.

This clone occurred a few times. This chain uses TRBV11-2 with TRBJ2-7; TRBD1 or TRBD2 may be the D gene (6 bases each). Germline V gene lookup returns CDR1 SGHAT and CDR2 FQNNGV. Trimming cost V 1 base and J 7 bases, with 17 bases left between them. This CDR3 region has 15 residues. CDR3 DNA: TGTGCCAGCAGCTTAGGCGGGACATGGGGTCGGGAGCAGTACTTC. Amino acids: CASSLGGTWGREQYF.

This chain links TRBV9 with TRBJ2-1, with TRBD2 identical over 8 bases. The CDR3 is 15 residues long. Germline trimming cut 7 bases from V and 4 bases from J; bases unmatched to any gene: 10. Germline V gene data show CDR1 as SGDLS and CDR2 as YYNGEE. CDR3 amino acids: CASGPLAETYNEQFF. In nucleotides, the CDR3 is TGTGCCAGCGGCCCACTAGCGGAAACTTACAATGAGCAGTTCTTC.

The CDR3 bases are TGTGCCAGCAGTGAACTCACCGGGGAGCTGTTTTTT. Protein: CASSELTGELFF. The V and J genes are TRBV2 and TRBJ2-2, with D hard to call. V gave up 2 bases and J gave up 4 bases, with 2 bases separating them. The germline gives CDR1 SNHLY, CDR2 FYNNEI. This CDR3 contains 12 residues.

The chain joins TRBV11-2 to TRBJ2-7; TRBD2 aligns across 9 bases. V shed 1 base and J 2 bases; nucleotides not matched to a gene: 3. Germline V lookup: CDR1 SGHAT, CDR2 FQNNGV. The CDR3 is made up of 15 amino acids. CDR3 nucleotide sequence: TGTGCCAGCAGCTTAGTCGCGGGAGGGCCCTACGAGCAGTACTTC. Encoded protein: CASSLVAGGPYEQYF.

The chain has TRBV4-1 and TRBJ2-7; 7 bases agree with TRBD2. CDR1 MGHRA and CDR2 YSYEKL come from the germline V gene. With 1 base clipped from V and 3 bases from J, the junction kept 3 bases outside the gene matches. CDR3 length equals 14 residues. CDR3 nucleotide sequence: TGCGCCAGCAGCCAAGGACTAGCCGTCTACGAGCAGTACTTC. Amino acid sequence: CASSQGLAVYEQYF.

The CDR3 loop is CASSQGTGQKETQYF. The CDR3 bases are TGTGCCAGCAGCCAGGGGACAGGGCAAAAAGAGACCCAGTACTTC. The chain recombines TRBV3-1 (or the pseudogene TRBV3-2) with TRBJ2-5; 9 nucleotides agree with TRBD1. Germline trimming cut 3 bases from V and 3 bases from J; bases unmatched to any gene: 5. The CDR3 runs 15 residues. Looked up from germline, CDR1 is LGHDT and CDR2 is YNNKEL (reference sequence).

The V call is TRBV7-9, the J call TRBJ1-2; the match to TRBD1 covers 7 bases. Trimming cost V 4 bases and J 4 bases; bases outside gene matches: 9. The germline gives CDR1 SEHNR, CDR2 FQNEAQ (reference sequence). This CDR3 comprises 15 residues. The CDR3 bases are TGTGCCAGCAGCTCTAGCCAGACAGGGATCTATGGCTACACCTTC. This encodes CASSSSQTGIYGYTF.

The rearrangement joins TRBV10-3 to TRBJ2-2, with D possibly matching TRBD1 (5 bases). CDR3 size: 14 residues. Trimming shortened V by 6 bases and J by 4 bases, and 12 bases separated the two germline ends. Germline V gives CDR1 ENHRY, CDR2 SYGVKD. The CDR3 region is CAISLGQLTGELFF. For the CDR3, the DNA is TGTGCCATCAGCCTAGGACAACTCACCGGGGAGCTGTTTTTT.

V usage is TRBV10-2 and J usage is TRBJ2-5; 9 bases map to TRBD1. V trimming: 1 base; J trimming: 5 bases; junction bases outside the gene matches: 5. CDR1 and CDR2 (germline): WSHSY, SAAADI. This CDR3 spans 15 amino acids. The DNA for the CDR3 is TGCGCCAGCAGTGAGTGGGGACAGGGACGGGAGACCCAGTACTTC. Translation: CASSEWGQGRETQYF.

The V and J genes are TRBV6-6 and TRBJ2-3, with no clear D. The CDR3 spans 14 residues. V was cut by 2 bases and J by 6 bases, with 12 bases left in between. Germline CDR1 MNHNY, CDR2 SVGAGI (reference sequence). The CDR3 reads CASSYMSARDTQYF. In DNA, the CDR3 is TGTGCCAGCAGTTACATGTCGGCTCGGGATACGCAGTATTTT.

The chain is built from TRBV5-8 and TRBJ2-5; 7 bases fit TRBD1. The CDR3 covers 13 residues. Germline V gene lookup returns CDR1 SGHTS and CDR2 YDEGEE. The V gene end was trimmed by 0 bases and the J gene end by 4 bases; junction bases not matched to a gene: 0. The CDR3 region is CASSLDRGETQYF. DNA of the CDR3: TGTGCCAGCAGCTTGGACAGGGGAGAGACCCAGTACTTC.

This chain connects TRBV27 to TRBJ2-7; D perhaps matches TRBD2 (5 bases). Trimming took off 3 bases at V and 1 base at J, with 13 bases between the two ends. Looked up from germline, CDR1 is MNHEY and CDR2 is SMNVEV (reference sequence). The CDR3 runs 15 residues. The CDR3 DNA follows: TGTGCCAGCAGTTTTAGCGCGAGGGCGTCCTACGAGCAGTACTTC. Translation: CASSFSARASYEQYF.

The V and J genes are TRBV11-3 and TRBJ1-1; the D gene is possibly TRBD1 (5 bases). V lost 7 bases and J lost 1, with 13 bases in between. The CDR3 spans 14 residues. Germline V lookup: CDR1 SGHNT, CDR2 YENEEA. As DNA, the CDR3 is TGTGCCAGCACCTCGGGGGGGAAGAACACTGAAGCTTTCTTT. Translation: CASTSGGKNTEAFF. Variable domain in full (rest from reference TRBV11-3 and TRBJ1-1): EAGVVQSPRYKIIEKKQPVAFWCNPISGHNTLYWYLQNLGQGPELLIRYENEEAVDDSQLPKDRFSAERLKGVDSTLKIQPAELGDSAVYLCASTSGGKNTEAFFGQGTRLTVV.

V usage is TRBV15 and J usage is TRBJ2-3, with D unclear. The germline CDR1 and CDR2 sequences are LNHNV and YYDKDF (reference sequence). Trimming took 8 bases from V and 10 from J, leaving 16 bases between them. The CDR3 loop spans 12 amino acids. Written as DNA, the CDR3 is TGTGCCACCGGTGGGCGTGGGTTCGCGCAGTATTTT. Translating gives CATGGRGFAQYF.

CDR3 amino acids: CSVGPLTGPSTDTQYF. CDR3 nucleotide sequence: TGCAGCGTTGGGCCCCTGACAGGCCCTAGCACAGATACGCAGTATTTT. This chain joins TRBV29-1 and TRBJ2-3; D is possibly TRBD1 (6 bases). The CDR3 spans 16 residues. Germline-derived CDR1 and CDR2 are SQVTM and ANQGSEA. Trimming removed 4 bases from V and 0 bases from J, with 17 bases in between.

The CDR3 bases are TGTGCCTGGGCGGTCGGGACTAATGAAAAACTGTTTTTT. Protein: CAWAVGTNEKLFF. The V call is TRBV30, the J call TRBJ1-4; no firm D call. The germline V gene encodes CDR1 GTSNPN and CDR2 SVGIG (reference sequence). V was cut by 5 bases and J by 2 bases, with 9 bases left in between. The CDR3 runs 13 residues.

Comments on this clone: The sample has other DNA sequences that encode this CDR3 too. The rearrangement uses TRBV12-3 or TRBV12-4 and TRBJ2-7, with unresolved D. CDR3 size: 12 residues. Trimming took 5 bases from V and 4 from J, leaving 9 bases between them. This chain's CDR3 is CASSPGQYEQYF. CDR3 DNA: TGTGCCAGCAGTCCGGGTCAGTACGAGCAGTACTTC.

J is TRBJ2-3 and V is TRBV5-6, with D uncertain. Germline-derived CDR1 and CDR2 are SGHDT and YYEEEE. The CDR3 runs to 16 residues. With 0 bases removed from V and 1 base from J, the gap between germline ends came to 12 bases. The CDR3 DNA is TGTGCCAGCAGCTTGGCGTCAACCCGGGGCACAGATACGCAGTATTTT. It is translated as CASSLASTRGTDTQYF.

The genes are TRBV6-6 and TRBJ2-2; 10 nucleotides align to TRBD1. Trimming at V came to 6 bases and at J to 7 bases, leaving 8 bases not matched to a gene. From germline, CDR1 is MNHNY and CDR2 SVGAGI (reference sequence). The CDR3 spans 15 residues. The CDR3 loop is CASSFSDRGIGELFF. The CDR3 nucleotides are TGTGCCAGCAGCTTTTCGGACAGGGGGATCGGGGAGCTGTTTTTT.

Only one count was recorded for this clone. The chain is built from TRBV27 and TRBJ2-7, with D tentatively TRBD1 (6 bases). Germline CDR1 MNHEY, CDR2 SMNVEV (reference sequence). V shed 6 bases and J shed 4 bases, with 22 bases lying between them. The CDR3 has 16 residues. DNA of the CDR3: TGTGCCAGCAGCGCCCGCTGGGGACACACAAATTACGAGCAGTACTTC. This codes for CASSARWGHTNYEQYF.

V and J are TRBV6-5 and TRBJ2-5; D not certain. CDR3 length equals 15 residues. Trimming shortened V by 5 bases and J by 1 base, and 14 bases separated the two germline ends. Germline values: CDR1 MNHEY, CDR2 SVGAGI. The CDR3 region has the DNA TGTGCCAGCAGTCTGGGCGGACGGACCCAAGAGACCCAGTACTTC. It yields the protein CASSLGGRTQETQYF.

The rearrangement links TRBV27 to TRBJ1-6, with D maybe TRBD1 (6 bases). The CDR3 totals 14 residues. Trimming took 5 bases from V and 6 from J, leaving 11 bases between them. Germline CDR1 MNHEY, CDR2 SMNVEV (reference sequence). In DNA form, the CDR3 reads TGTGCCAGCAGTCCGCGGGGGGCTAATTCACCCCTCCACTTT. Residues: CASSPRGANSPLHF.

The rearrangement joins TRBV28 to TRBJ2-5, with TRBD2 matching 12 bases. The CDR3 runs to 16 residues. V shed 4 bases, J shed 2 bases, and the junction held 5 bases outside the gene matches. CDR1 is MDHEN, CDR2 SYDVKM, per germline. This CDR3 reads CASSSLAGGRQETQYF. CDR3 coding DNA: TGTGCCAGCAGTTCTCTAGCGGGAGGGAGGCAAGAGACCCAGTACTTC. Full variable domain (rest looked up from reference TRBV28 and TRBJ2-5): DVKVTQSSRYLVKRTGEKVFLECVQDMDHENMFWYRQDPGLGLRLIYFSYDVKMKEKGDIPEGYSVSREKKERFSLILESASTNQTSMYLCASSSLAGGRQETQYFGPGTRLLVL.

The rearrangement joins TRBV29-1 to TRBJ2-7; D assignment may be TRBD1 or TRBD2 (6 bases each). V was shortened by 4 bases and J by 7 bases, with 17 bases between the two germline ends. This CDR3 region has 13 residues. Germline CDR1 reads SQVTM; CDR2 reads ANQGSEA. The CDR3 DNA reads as TGCAGCGTTGCACTTAGGGGGGCCCAGGAGCAGTACTTC. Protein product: CSVALRGAQEQYF.

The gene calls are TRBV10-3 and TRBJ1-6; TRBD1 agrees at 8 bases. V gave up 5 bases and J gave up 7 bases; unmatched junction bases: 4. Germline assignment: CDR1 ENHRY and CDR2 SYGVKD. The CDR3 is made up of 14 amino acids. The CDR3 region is CAISWTGRNSPLHF. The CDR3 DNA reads TGTGCCATCAGTTGGACAGGGAGGAATTCACCCCTCCACTTT.

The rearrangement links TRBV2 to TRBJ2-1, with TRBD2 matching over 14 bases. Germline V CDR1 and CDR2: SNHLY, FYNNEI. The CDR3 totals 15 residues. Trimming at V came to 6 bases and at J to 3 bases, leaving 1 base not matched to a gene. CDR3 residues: CASRGTSGSYNEQFF. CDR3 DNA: TGTGCCAGCAGAGGGACTAGCGGGAGCTACAATGAGCAGTTCTTC.

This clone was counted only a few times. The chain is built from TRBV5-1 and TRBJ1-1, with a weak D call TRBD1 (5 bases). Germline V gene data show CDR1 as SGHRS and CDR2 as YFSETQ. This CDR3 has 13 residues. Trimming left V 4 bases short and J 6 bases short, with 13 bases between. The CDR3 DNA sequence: TGCGCCAGCAGCCGTAGTCCAGGGCCTGAAGCTTTCTTT. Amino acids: CASSRSPGPEAFF.